This TCR beta chain was captured in a study of blood T cell repertoires in COVID-19. There are 14 residues in the CDR3. The germline V gene has CDR1 MGHRA and CDR2 YSYEKL. V lost 4 bases and J lost 6, with 13 bases in between. Here immunoSEQ multiplex PCR was the method, and the copy in TCRdb shows in-frame clones only, minus some. The sample gives about 270,000 clones, more than 75% of which show up once; around 15% is in the top ten. Cohorts were based on clinical histories the participants reported. V gene TRBV4-1 combines with J gene TRBJ1-5; D ambiguous. The receptor was isolated from a man aged 18 to 30 who had recovered from COVID-19. Material: PBMCs or T cells enriched from blood (not recorded which). CDR3 bases: TGCGCCAGCAGCCTCCGCGGGGAGGGTCAGCCCCAGCATTTT. Its protein product is CASSLRGEGQPQHF.